The rows below give T cell receptor beta chains drawn from one sample of a study of blood T cell repertoires in COVID-19. The table came from immunoSEQ multiplex PCR; TCRdb's copy has only in-frame clones and leaves some out. The data hold tens of thousands of clones, with roughly 85% observed a single time. The sequenced sample was peripheral blood. The receptors stem from a man between 60 and 75 years old with active or convalescent COVID-19. Each CDR3 is given with its conserved first and last residue. Fields, in order: V gene, J gene, CDR3 protein.

TRBV19	TRBJ2-7	CASSIYGTGKAYEQYF
TRBV2	TRBJ2-3	CASSEVGTGFGTQYF
TRBV9	TRBJ2-3	CASSRDSYTDTQYF
TRBV7-2	TRBJ1-3	CASSSIASGNTIYF
TRBV28	TRBJ1-1	CASRGRRGLNTEAFF
TRBV10-3	TRBJ2-7	CAISENNYEQYF
TRBV6-5	TRBJ2-3	CASSSGLAWQYTQYF
TRBV12-5	TRBJ2-1	CASGFRHGEQFF
TRBV24-1	TRBJ2-1	CATSGGGDEQFF
TRBV27	TRBJ2-3	CASSPQGLVADTQYF
TRBV30	TRBJ2-2	CAWSAGTNTGELFF
TRBV5-1	TRBJ2-3	CASSLAVTGTDTQYF
TRBV7-3	TRBJ2-5	CASSNRGIAGEETQYF
TRBV5-6	TRBJ2-3	CASSQGVAGDTQYF
TRBV28	TRBJ2-1	CASSYLETYNEQFF
TRBV14	TRBJ2-2	CASSQATSSSGELFF
TRBV7-3	TRBJ1-1	CASSFNEDTEAFF
TRBV28	TRBJ2-2	CASNLAGGPVKTGELFF
TRBV4-1	TRBJ1-4	CASSPHEPGGGEKLFF
TRBV5-6	TRBJ1-5	CASSLGGGRGRTPQHF
TRBV19	TRBJ2-2	CASSSGQLGELFF
TRBV4-1	TRBJ1-5	CASSHSKSSNQPQHF
TRBV7-8	TRBJ2-5	CASSPKGAGGRETQYF
TRBV25-1	TRBJ1-1	CASSDGGNTEAFF
TRBV5-1	TRBJ2-7	CASRQGLVGYEQYF
TRBV11-3	TRBJ2-3	CASSPTWEGDTQYF
TRBV4-1	TRBJ1-1	CASSQEWWGRQGNTEAFF
TRBV2	TRBJ2-3	CASWRDRVATDTQYF